This is a list of T cell receptor beta chains from one sample in a study of neurological immune-mediated disorders. TCRdb re-called the 5' RACE reads with MiXCR, one entry per CDR3 protein. The data contain approximately 47,000 distinct CDR3 sequences, roughly 13% of them singletons. Sequencing used PBMCs. The receptors were sampled from a young man in good health. The conserved cysteine and the conserved F or W are not part of the CDR3 here.

V gene	J gene	CDR3 protein
TRBV4-1	TRBJ2-3	ASSRLPSGSYTDTQY
TRBV27	TRBJ2-4	ASRDRNIQY
TRBV29-1	TRBJ2-2	SVDPANTGELF
TRBV28	TRBJ1-2	ASSTTWRNYT
TRBV29-1	TRBJ2-1	SIEGTSYNEQF
TRBV7-3	TRBJ1-1	ASSPRQGSRTEAF
TRBV5-1	TRBJ2-7	AISTRQWSYEQY
TRBV7-9	TRBJ2-1	ASSLLADNEQF
TRBV7-9	TRBJ2-7	ASSLTRGTYEQY
TRBV5-1	TRBJ1-2	ASSSGLLPPNYGYT
TRBV6-5	TRBJ2-2	ASSYDHMDLNTGELF
TRBV12-3/TRBV12-4	TRBJ2-1	VSARRESSYEQL
TRBV12-3/TRBV12-4	TRBJ2-3	ASSPIAGRASGDTQY
TRBV7-9	TRBJ2-7	ASSPGGSGIRRHEQY
TRBV20-1	TRBJ2-7	SAREVGGSSYEQY
TRBV27	TRBJ1-5	ASSFMAASNQPQH
TRBV5-5	TRBJ2-7	ASSRGGYEQY
TRBV7-9	TRBJ2-3	ASSLSGGRDADTQY
TRBV5-1	TRBJ2-1	ASSLGGGYNEQF
TRBV3-1	TRBJ2-1	ASSQESAPGLSGTEGEQF
TRBV5-1	TRBJ2-7	ASSAGQGAHEQY
TRBV29-1	TRBJ2-2	SVLKQGANTGELF
TRBV14	TRBJ2-5	ASSPSLGGKETQY
TRBV7-8	TRBJ2-7	ASSSRTGTTSYEQY
TRBV5-1	TRBJ2-1	ASSGWQGGYNEQF
TRBV12-3/TRBV12-4	TRBJ2-7	ASTWGRGVEQY
TRBV12-3/TRBV12-4	TRBJ1-3	ASSFLEGNTIY
TRBV6-1	TRBJ2-7	ASSSLGTAYYEQY
TRBV29-1	TRBJ2-5	SAGGASGDYFQETQY
TRBV4-2	TRBJ2-3	ASSPTVDLTSTDTQY
TRBV4-2	TRBJ2-2	ASHWASGEMNTGELF
TRBV10-2	TRBJ1-6	ASREENNSPLH
TRBV6-1	TRBJ1-4	ASREDRDNEKLF
TRBV24-1	TRBJ2-1	ATSGNNEQF
TRBV3-1	TRBJ1-3	ASSQGTAGNTIY
TRBV6-1	TRBJ2-1	ASRGPSSNEQF
TRBV7-2	TRBJ2-2	ASAGGGPLVNTGELF
TRBV27	TRBJ2-5	ASSSGTYKETQY
TRBV28	TRBJ1-2	ASSFSSGLGTLLDYGYT